Sequencing of this T cell receptor (beta chain) was carried out in a study of metastatic and nonmetastatic thyroid tumors (dated by TCRdb to 2020 to 2022). About the study as a whole: Repertoires were compared across peripheral blood and tumor or nodule tissue samples from malignant and benign thyroid patients. Points the paper makes about the study in general: TCR beta diversity was reported as significantly higher in malignant tumors than in benign nodules, in both blood and tumor samples.

V is pared back by 2 bases and J by 5 bases, with 10 bases lying between the germline termini. CDR1 and CDR2 are drawn from the germline V gene: SGHDT, YYEEEE. The CDR3 covers 13 residues, taking in both the cysteine and the phenylalanine. Here the CDR3 DNA is all that survives: 39 bases in frame from base 1. This clone has ten or more counts. Its antigen is unknown. No qualities accompany the bases; no much larger clone lies one base away. No patient had received any treatment before thyroid surgery. Using T-cell receptor beta sequencing, the researchers looked back retrospectively at clinical samples from patients, gathered between the early 2010s and the late 2010s. Libraries were built with PCR. Sequencing was carried out with an Illumina HiSeq 4000. High-throughput sequencing was used to profile the TCR beta-chain CDR3 region of each patient. The paper's processing steps were these. The researchers built a classifier to tell apart papillary thyroid cancer patients with distant metastasis, based on CDR3 differences among clinicopathological groups. To measure repertoire diversity the researchers used the Shannon index, while the Morisita-Horn index served to gauge how similar the tumor and blood repertoires were. TCRdb passed the public sequencing reads through fastp at Q25 and MiXCR, retaining productive beta sequences. These V and J calls derive from TCRdb rather than the authors' analysis. For this sample the table gives around 20,000 clones, of which roughly 17% were detected only once. The ten largest clonotypes hold around 18% of the sample.

The sequenced sample was blood. The sequence is built from TRBV5-6 and TRBJ1-1; the D segment could be TRBD1, given 5 matching bases. The receptor comes from a male donor with papillary thyroid cancer or a benign thyroid nodule (not recorded which). Some clones in this sample may be carry-over from other donors' samples. The CDR3 here reads CASSFRGLTEAFF. The sequenced DNA is TGTGCCAGCAGCTTTCGGGGGTTAACTGAAGCTTTCTTT.